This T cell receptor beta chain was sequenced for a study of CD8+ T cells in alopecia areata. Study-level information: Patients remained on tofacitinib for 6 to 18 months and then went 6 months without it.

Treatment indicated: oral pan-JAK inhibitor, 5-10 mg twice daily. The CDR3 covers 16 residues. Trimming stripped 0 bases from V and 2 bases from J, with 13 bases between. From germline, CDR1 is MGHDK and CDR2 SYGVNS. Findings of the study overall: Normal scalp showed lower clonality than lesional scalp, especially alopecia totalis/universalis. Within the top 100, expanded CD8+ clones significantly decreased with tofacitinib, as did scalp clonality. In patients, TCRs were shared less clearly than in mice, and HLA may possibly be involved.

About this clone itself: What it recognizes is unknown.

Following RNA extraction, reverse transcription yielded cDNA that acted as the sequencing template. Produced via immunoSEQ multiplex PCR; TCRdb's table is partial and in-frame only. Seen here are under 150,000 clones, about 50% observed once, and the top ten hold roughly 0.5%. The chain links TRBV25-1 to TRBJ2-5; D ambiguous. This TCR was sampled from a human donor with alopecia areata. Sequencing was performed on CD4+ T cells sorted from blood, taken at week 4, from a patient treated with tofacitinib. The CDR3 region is CASSEYDLGVQETQYF. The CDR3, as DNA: TGTGCCAGCAGTGAATACGACCTAGGCGTACAAGAGACCCAGTACTTC.